These 29 T cell receptor beta chains came from one sample sequenced in a study of cytomegalovirus exposure and HLA in healthy donors. Primers: 60 Vbeta forward and 13 Jbeta reverse. Assay used: immunoSEQ multiplex PCR; TCRdb lists only in-frame clones, some missing. Altogether a few hundred thousand clones are present, 60% to 80% being singletons, with the ten largest covering around 2%. Sequenced: PBMCs. All receptors derive from a man between 18 and 29 years old in good health and CMV-seronegative.

The chain is built from TRBV29-1 and TRBJ2-1; 9 bases are shared with TRBD2. The CDR3 runs to 14 residues. Germline CDR1 is SQVTM and CDR2 is ANQGSEA. V was pared by 3 bases and J by 10 bases, with 10 bases of the junction left unmatched. CDR3 coding DNA: TGCAGCGTTGACGGGCCAGCGGGAGGTTGGGAGCAGTTCTTC. Residues: CSVDGPAGGWEQFF.

This sequence joins TRBV11-1 and TRBJ2-1, with D unresolved. Germline V gives CDR1 SGHAT, CDR2 FQDESV (reference sequence). V lost 0 bases and J lost 10, with 16 bases in between. The CDR3 runs 15 residues. The CDR3 coding sequence is TGTGCCAGCAGCTTAGCGGAGTACCACGGCGTCGAGCAGTTCTTC. Protein product: CASSLAEYHGVEQFF. The full variable domain, with the rest looked up from reference TRBV11-1 and TRBJ2-1, is EAEVAQSPRYKITEKSQAVAFWCDPISGHATLYWYRQILGQGPELLVQFQDESVVDDSQLPKDRFSAERLKGVDSTLKIQPAELGDSAMYLCASSLAEYHGVEQFFGPGTRLTVL.

The chain combines TRBV6-5 with TRBJ2-7, with TRBD1 as a possible D gene (6 bases). The CDR3 has 11 residues. V shed 11 bases and J shed 6 bases, with 14 bases lying between them. Germline V lookup: CDR1 MNHEY, CDR2 SVGAGI. CDR3 in DNA: TGTGCCGTCCGGGCAGGGGTCGAGCAGTACTTC. Translated, it gives CAVRAGVEQYF.

This clone was seen only once. The chain has TRBV7-3 and TRBJ2-7; 9 bases fit TRBD1. Germline V gene lookup returns CDR1 SGHTA and CDR2 FQGTGA. This CDR3 is 15 amino acids long. The V segment lost 2 bases and the J segment 6 bases; nucleotides outside the gene matches: 8. The CDR3 spells CASSLEGQGVSEQYF. The CDR3 bases are TGTGCCAGCAGCTTAGAGGGACAGGGTGTTAGCGAGCAGTACTTC.

The chain employs TRBV6-1 and TRBJ1-6, with D perhaps matching TRBD1 (5 bases). The length of the CDR3 is 15 residues. Germline V gene sequence: CDR1 MNHNS, CDR2 SASEGT. The V gene lost 8 bases and the J gene lost 9 bases, with 20 bases spanning the gap. CDR3 in amino acids: CASGEGRDFTSPLHF. CDR3 DNA sequence: TGTGCCAGCGGGGAGGGACGGGATTTTACTTCACCCCTCCACTTT.

This clone was observed once. This chain uses TRBV11-3 with TRBJ1-3, with unresolved D. This CDR3 is 17 amino acids long. V was clipped by 0 bases and J by 8 bases, with 20 bases between them. CDR1 and CDR2 from the germline V gene are SGHNT and YENEEA. DNA of the CDR3: TGTGCCAGCAGCTTAGATATGGACTTCTCGGGGAGACACACCATATATTTT. Its translation: CASSLDMDFSGRHTIYF.

The V gene is TRBV29-1, the J gene TRBJ1-3; 7 bases map to TRBD1. CDR3 length equals 15 residues. V was clipped by 4 bases and J by 1 base; unmatched bases: 7. Germline CDR1 reads SQVTM; CDR2 reads ANQGSEA. CDR3: CSVVDSRGSGNTIYF. The CDR3 bases are TGCAGCGTTGTTGATTCCAGGGGGTCTGGAAACACCATATATTTT.

The gene calls are TRBV7-8 and TRBJ1-5; no firm D call. Germline V gene lookup returns CDR1 SGHVS and CDR2 FQNEAQ. V was shortened by 5 bases and J by 6 bases, with 17 bases between the two germline ends. CDR3 size: 15 residues. This chain's CDR3 is CASSPVMGAGQPQHF. The CDR3 region has the DNA TGTGCCAGCAGCCCAGTCATGGGAGCGGGTCAGCCCCAGCATTTT.

This chain joins TRBV30 and TRBJ2-1, with a weak D call TRBD2 (7 bases). Germline V gives CDR1 GTSNPN, CDR2 SVGIG (reference sequence). V lost 4 bases to trimming and J lost 0 bases, with 13 bases between them. The length of the CDR3 is 15 residues. CDR3 in DNA: TGTGCCTGGATAGAGGGGGGGGCCTCCTACAATGAGCAGTTCTTC. Translated: CAWIEGGASYNEQFF.

Concerning this clone: At one of its ends the junction is not consistent with the germline gene, which may arise from a read error. The rearrangement uses TRBV10-3 and TRBJ1-5; unclear D gene. The CDR3 length is 12 residues. Germline V CDR1 and CDR2: ENHRY, SYGVKD. CDR3 DNA sequence: TGTGCCATCAGCGAGGGCAACCAGCCCCAGCATTTT. Its protein product is CAISEGNQPQHF.

The chain employs TRBV2 and TRBJ1-1; TRBD1 matches 10 bases. CDR1 and CDR2 (germline): SNHLY, FYNNEI. V shed 7 bases and J 7 bases; nucleotides not matched to a gene: 21. The length of the CDR3 is 18 residues. The CDR3 spells CASNLPVDRGVNTGEAFF. The DNA of the CDR3 is TGTGCCAGCAACCTACCCGTGGACAGGGGGGTGAACACCGGTGAAGCTTTCTTT.

The rearrangement joins TRBV9 to TRBJ2-1, with 11 nucleotides matching TRBD2. With V trimmed by 3 bases and J by 7 bases, 9 bases remained unmatched. The CDR3 length is 16 residues. Germline-derived CDR1 and CDR2 are SGDLS and YYNGEE. CDR3 region: CASSASGSGGANEQFF. In DNA form, the CDR3 reads TGTGCCAGCAGCGCTTCGGGTAGCGGGGGGGCGAATGAGCAGTTCTTC.

The table lists this clone with a count of one. The chain is built from TRBV5-1 and TRBJ2-3; 8 nucleotides align to TRBD2. Germline trimming cut 0 bases from V and 1 base from J; bases unmatched to any gene: 4. The CDR3 contains 16 residues. The germline V gene has CDR1 SGHRS and CDR2 YFSETQ. CDR3 residues: CASSLAFGGGTDTQYF. The CDR3 DNA sequence: TGCGCCAGCAGCTTGGCTTTCGGGGGGGGCACAGATACGCAGTATTTT.

The chain joins TRBV9 to TRBJ1-3; D unresolved. Germline V gene sequence: CDR1 SGDLS, CDR2 YYNGEE. The CDR3 consists of 14 residues. The ends were cut back, 3 bases at V and 0 bases at J, with 7 bases in the middle. The DNA of the CDR3 is TGTGCCAGCAGCGGGGCCCGCTCTGGAAACACCATATATTTT. Translating gives CASSGARSGNTIYF. Combining the CDR3 with reference TRBV9 and TRBJ1-3 gives the whole variable domain DSGVTQTPKHLITATGQRVTLRCSPRSGDLSVYWYQQSLDQGLQFLIQYYNGEERAKGNILERFSAQQFPDLHSELNLSSLELGDSALYFCASSGARSGNTIYFGEGSWLTVV.

The sample holds one count of this clone. This chain uses TRBV5-1 with TRBJ2-7, with 12 bases matching TRBD1. The V and J ends lost 0 bases and 4 bases, in that order; junction bases with no gene match: 5. The CDR3 runs 16 residues. Germline loops: CDR1 SGHRS, CDR2 YFSETQ. CDR3 protein: CASSLGPGQGAYEQYF. The CDR3 DNA follows: TGCGCCAGCAGCTTGGGCCCGGGACAGGGGGCTTACGAGCAGTACTTC.

This chain uses TRBV7-6 with TRBJ1-1; D not certain. Trimming shortened V by 5 bases and J by 7 bases, and 14 bases separated the two germline ends. Germline CDR1 reads SGHVS; CDR2 reads FNYEAQ. The CDR3 consists of 13 residues. CDR3 in DNA: TGTGCCAGCAGCCCCCCAAACAAAAATGAAGCTTTCTTT. This codes for CASSPPNKNEAFF. Filled out from reference TRBV7-6 and TRBJ1-1, the complete variable domain reads GAGVSQSPRYKVTKRGQDVALRCDPISGHVSLYWYRQALGQGPEFLTYFNYEAQQDKSGLPNDRFSAERPEGSISTLTIQRTEQRDSAMYRCASSPPNKNEAFFGQGTRLTVV.

This clone was picked up a small number of times. The rearrangement uses TRBV5-1 and TRBJ2-6; D not resolved. V lost 0 bases and J 0 bases, leaving 4 bases between the germline ends. Per germline, CDR1 SGHRS and CDR2 YFSETQ. This CDR3 comprises 15 residues. CDR3 sequence (DNA): TGCGCCAGCAGCTTGGACATCTCTGGGGCCAACGTCCTGACTTTC. It is translated as CASSLDISGANVLTF.

The chain links TRBV2 to TRBJ1-1; 11 bases match TRBD1. Per germline, CDR1 SNHLY and CDR2 FYNNEI. J gave up 5 bases and V 2 bases, and 7 bases lay outside the gene matches. The CDR3 length is 16 residues. CDR3 sequence: CASSERGQGGRTEAFF. As DNA, the CDR3 is TGTGCCAGCAGTGAACGGGGACAGGGGGGTAGGACTGAAGCTTTCTTT.

The chain employs TRBV27 and TRBJ1-2; 7 bases line up with TRBD1. V shed 5 bases and J 4 bases; nucleotides not matched to a gene: 7. CDR1 MNHEY and CDR2 SMNVEV come from the germline V gene (reference sequence). There are 14 residues in the CDR3. This chain's CDR3 is CASSAGTAFYGYTF. As DNA, the CDR3 is TGTGCCAGCAGTGCCGGGACAGCTTTCTATGGCTACACCTTC.

The rearrangement uses TRBV6-5 and TRBJ2-3; tentatively, D is TRBD2 (7 bases). The CDR3 length is 14 residues. Germline CDR1 reads MNHEY; CDR2 reads SVGAGI. V was cut by 9 bases and J by 6 bases, with 19 bases left in between. CDR3 DNA sequence: TGTGCCAGTAGCCGGAGGGGGGGCCAGGATACGCAGTATTTT. Translating gives CASSRRGGQDTQYF.

V and J are TRBV28 and TRBJ2-2; 10 bases agree with TRBD2. The CDR3 extends over 13 amino acids. J lost 7 bases, V lost 9 bases, and 5 bases had no gene match. CDR1 and CDR2 from the germline V gene are MDHEN and SYDVKM. The CDR3 nucleotides are TGTGCCAGTCCCTCTAGCGGGAGCGGGGAGCTGTTTTTT. It encodes CASPSSGSGELFF.

This chain links TRBV7-2 with TRBJ1-4, with unresolved D. The CDR3 has 15 amino acids. Looked up from germline, CDR1 is SGHTA and CDR2 is FQGNSA. The V end lost 0 bases, the J end lost 8 bases, and 13 bases lay between the germline ends. The CDR3 reads CASSLALEGWEKLFF. CDR3 in DNA: TGTGCCAGCAGCTTAGCGCTTGAGGGTTGGGAAAAACTGTTTTTT. The variable domain in full, completed from reference TRBV7-2 and TRBJ1-4, reads GAGVSQSPSNKVTEKGKDVELRCDPISGHTALYWYRQSLGQGLEFLIYFQGNSAPDKSGLPSDRFSAERTGGSVSTLTIQRTQQEDSAVYLCASSLALEGWEKLFFGSGTQLSVL.

The V and J genes are TRBV7-3 and TRBJ2-1; 7 bases match TRBD1. The CDR3 extends over 16 amino acids. J lost 0 bases, V lost 5 bases, and 7 bases had no gene match. The germline V gene encodes CDR1 SGHTA and CDR2 FQGTGA. The CDR3 here is CASSRTGVDSYNEQFF. DNA for the CDR3: TGTGCCAGCAGCAGAACAGGGGTGGACTCCTACAATGAGCAGTTCTTC.

V and J are TRBV4-2 and TRBJ2-2; 9 positions agree with TRBD2. The CDR3 loop spans 18 amino acids. Losses at the gene ends were 0 bases for V and 6 bases for J; bases not matched to a gene: 11. Germline V gene data show CDR1 as LGHNA and CDR2 as YNFKEQ. The CDR3 region has the DNA TGTGCCAGCAGCCAAGAGACCTGGGGGGCGGGGGGGCCCGGGGAGCTGTTTTTT. Translation: CASSQETWGAGGPGELFF.

The chain links TRBV11-3 to TRBJ2-1, with a tentative D call TRBD1 (6 bases). Germline CDR1 and CDR2: SGHNT and YENEEA. This CDR3 comprises 15 residues. V lost 5 bases to trimming and J lost 5 bases, with 16 bases between them. CDR3 DNA sequence: TGTGCCAGCAGCCTAATGAGGGGGTCCCACAATGAGCAGTTCTTC. Amino acid sequence: CASSLMRGSHNEQFF.

The chain carries TRBV18 and TRBJ1-5; D is unresolved. The CDR3 is 14 residues long. Between the trimmed V and J ends, which lost 3 bases and 5 bases, there was a span of 11 bases. Germline V gene sequence: CDR1 KGHSH, CDR2 LQKENI. The CDR3 DNA reads as TGTGCCAGCTCACCCAGCAACGGGGATCAGCCCCAGCATTTT. This encodes CASSPSNGDQPQHF.

V usage is TRBV7-9 and J usage is TRBJ2-7; 7 bases are shared with TRBD1. Germline values: CDR1 SEHNR, CDR2 FQNEAQ (reference sequence). The CDR3 consists of 13 residues. The CDR3 region is CSSRGPGSYEQYF. CDR3 DNA: TGTTCCTCGAGGGGGCCGGGCTCCTACGAGCAGTACTTC.

The V and J genes are TRBV11-3 and TRBJ2-2; 11 nucleotides match TRBD1. Germline V gives CDR1 SGHNT, CDR2 YENEEA. CDR3 length: 15 residues. Trimming removed 5 bases from V and 4 bases from J; junction bases left unmatched: 3. CDR3 sequence: CASSPGTGGTGELFF. Here the CDR3 DNA reads TGTGCCAGCAGCCCTGGGACAGGGGGCACCGGGGAGCTGTTTTTT.

The J gene is TRBJ2-1, the V gene TRBV7-6, with 8 positions matching TRBD2. The CDR3 length is 15 residues. J lost 9 bases, V lost 5 bases, and 12 bases had no gene match. Germline-derived CDR1 and CDR2 are SGHVS and FNYEAQ. CDR3 in amino acids: CASSPSRAGVSEQFF. The CDR3 DNA follows: TGTGCCAGCAGCCCCTCTCGAGCGGGAGTGAGTGAGCAGTTCTTC.